A single sample gave rise to the 13 T cell receptor beta chains below, sequenced in a study of spatial heterogeneity in lung cancer. The time point: sample taken at primary tumor resection. The study, taken as a whole, reports: For expanded intratumoral alpha and beta TCRs, counts tracked tumor mutation counts.

TCRdb reanalysed the 5' RACE reads using MiXCR and keeps one entry per CDR3 protein. The sample comprises about 6,900 distinct CDR3 sequences, approximately 20% of which are singletons, and approximately 12% rests with the top ten. No antigen has been assigned to these receptors. The material sequenced was lung tumor tissue, taken at surgery. The receptors come from a female donor with early-stage non-small cell lung cancer.

This clonotype was seen a handful of times. The chain joins TRBV14 to TRBJ2-6; tentatively, D is TRBD2 (6 bases). Trimming pared 1 base from V and 2 bases from J, leaving 6 bases between. The germline CDR1 and CDR2 sequences are SGHDN and FVKESK. The CDR3 is 15 residues long. The CDR3 loop reads CASSQGGAGANVLTF. CDR3 nucleotides: TGTGCCAGCAGCCAAGGGGGGGCTGGGGCCAACGTCCTGACTTTC. Full variable domain (remainder filled in from reference TRBV14 and TRBJ2-6): EAGVTQFPSHSVIEKGQTVTLRCDPISGHDNLYWYRRVMGKEIKFLLHFVKESKQDESGMPNNRFLAERTGGTYSTLKVQPAELEDSGVYFCASSQGGAGANVLTFGAGSRLTVL.

In its sample, this clonotype ranks as medium-sized. The rearrangement joins TRBV4-2 to TRBJ1-2, with 11 bases aligning to TRBD1. CDR1 is LGHNA and CDR2 is YNFKEQ in the germline V gene. The trim removed 1 base at V and 7 bases at J, leaving 2 bases unmatched. CDR3 size: 14 residues. CDR3 amino acids: CASSQGTGGGGYTF. CDR3 in DNA: TGTGCCAGCAGCCAAGGGACAGGGGGCGGTGGCTACACCTTC.

Here the CDR3 DNA reads TGCAGTGCTAGCGTGTTTGAGACCCAGTACTTC. Encoded protein: CSASVFETQYF. This chain connects TRBV20-1 to TRBJ2-5; D is ambiguous. The V end lost 3 bases, the J end lost 5 bases, and 7 bases lay between the germline ends. This CDR3 has 11 residues. The V gene's germline CDR1 is DFQATT and CDR2 SNEGSKA (reference sequence).

This chain links TRBV5-1 with TRBJ1-1; possibly TRBD1 for D (6 bases). V was pared by 4 bases and J by 1 base, with 8 bases between. From germline, CDR1 is SGHRS and CDR2 YFSETQ. The CDR3 covers 13 residues. The CDR3 sequence is CASSETGNTEAFF. CDR3 DNA: TGCGCCAGCAGCGAGACAGGGAACACTGAAGCTTTCTTT.

In its sample, this clonotype was seen a few times. The chain couples TRBV9 to TRBJ2-7; D call uncertain. V gave up 3 bases and J gave up 5 bases, with 12 bases separating them. CDR3 size: 13 residues. Germline V gene sequence: CDR1 SGDLS, CDR2 YYNGEE. CDR3 DNA sequence: TGTGCCAGCAGCGGAGGTCCCAGGAACGAGCAGTACTTC. It translates to CASSGGPRNEQYF.

By sample fraction, this clonotype is medium-sized. The chain's CDR3 is CASSPDRAKAFF. The CDR3 region has the DNA TGTGCCAGCAGCCCCGACAGGGCAAAAGCTTTCTTT. This chain joins TRBV7-6 and TRBJ1-1; TRBD1 matches 7 bases. Losses at the gene ends were 5 bases for V and 9 bases for J; bases not matched to a gene: 6. Germline V lookup: CDR1 SGHVS, CDR2 FNYEAQ. This CDR3 has 12 amino acids.

The rearrangement uses TRBV4-2 and TRBJ1-1; TRBD1 is a possible D gene (5 bases). Germline V lookup: CDR1 LGHNA, CDR2 YNFKEQ. This CDR3 is 15 amino acids long. Deletions cut 0 bases from V and 1 base from J, with 9 bases between. CDR3 in amino acids: CASSQDRGSNTEAFF. In DNA form, the CDR3 reads TGTGCCAGCAGCCAAGATAGGGGCTCGAACACTGAAGCTTTCTTT.

In its sample, this clonotype was seen a few times. The chain joins TRBV21-1 to TRBJ2-5; TRBD2, as called in the table, went unchecked against the DNA. TRBV21-1 is given as a pseudogene. The CDR3 extends over 19 amino acids. CDR3: CASSSQVPLAGGYQETQYF. As DNA, the CDR3 is TGTGCCAGCAGCTCCCAAGTCCCCCTAGCGGGGGGGTACCAAGAGACCCAGTACTTC.

This clonotype is termed medium-sized. The rearrangement links TRBV6-5 to TRBJ2-7; D is tentatively TRBD1 or TRBD2 (6 bases each). There are 14 residues in the CDR3. V shed 4 bases and J shed 2 bases, with 12 bases lying between them. Germline loops: CDR1 MNHEY, CDR2 SVGAGI. CDR3: CASSFGGFTYEQYF. CDR3 in DNA: TGTGCCAGCAGTTTCGGGGGCTTTACCTACGAGCAGTACTTC.

The chain carries TRBV10-3 and TRBJ2-1; 9 positions agree with TRBD1. Germline loops: CDR1 ENHRY, CDR2 SYGVKD. V lost 4 bases, J lost 8 bases, and 12 bases stayed unmatched. CDR3 length: 16 amino acids. CDR3 protein: CAISGTGQGTLDEQFF. Written as DNA, the CDR3 is TGTGCCATCAGTGGGACAGGACAGGGGACCCTCGATGAGCAGTTCTTC.

The CDR3 region has the DNA TGTGCCAGCACCCCGGGGAGTTCCACTGAAGCTTTCTTT. It yields the protein CASTPGSSTEAFF. The chain carries TRBV7-9 and TRBJ1-1; D unresolved. Germline-derived CDR1 and CDR2 are SEHNR and FQNEAQ (reference sequence). The CDR3 consists of 13 residues. V dropped 7 bases and J dropped 4 bases, with 13 bases sitting between them.

This clonotype was counted only a few times. The rearrangement uses TRBV11-2 and TRBJ1-1; D not resolved. The ends were cut back, 3 bases at V and 4 bases at J, with 9 bases in the middle. From germline, CDR1 is SGHAT and CDR2 FQNNGV. This CDR3 has 13 amino acids. The CDR3 bases are TGTGCCAGCAGCTTTGGGAGAGGCACTGAAGCTTTCTTT. Translating gives CASSFGRGTEAFF.

V and J are TRBV3-1 and TRBJ2-1, with D unresolved. The CDR3 runs to 11 residues. Deletions cut 6 bases from V and 1 base from J, with 1 base between. Germline loops: CDR1 LGHDT, CDR2 YNNKEL (reference sequence). The CDR3: CASSSYNEQFF. The CDR3 nucleotides read TGTGCCAGCAGTTCCTACAATGAGCAGTTCTTC.